These T cell receptor beta chains were read from a single sample in a study of human T cells and chemical hapten exposure. TCRdb analysed the RACE reads with MiXCR anew, one entry per CDR3 protein. The sample records 70,000 to 95,000 distinct CDR3 sequences, about 6.6% being singletons. The specimen comprised whole blood, sampled in connection with sensitization to the hapten diphenylcyclopropenone (DPC). The source of these receptors is a woman aged 25 to 39 with alopecia areata. Some clones in this sample may be carry-over from other donors' samples. Each CDR3 is given with its conserved first and last residue. D genes are given only for firm matches. Clone size is stated in some rows and not others, as once, few, many or a class when expanded.

CDR3: CASSWDRPSMNTEAFF
DNA: TGCGCCAGCAGCTGGGACAGGCCATCGATGAACACTGAAGCTTTCTTT
D: TRBD1
length: 16
J: TRBJ1-1
size: many
V: TRBV5-1

CDR3: CASRSREGVNSPLHF
DNA: TGTGCCAGCAGGAGTCGGGAAGGGGTTAATTCACCCCTCCACTTT
D: .
length: 15
J: TRBJ1-6
size: few
V: TRBV2

CDR3: CASSQGSGGEVGNQPQHF
DNA: TGTGCCAGCAGCCAAGGTTCGGGGGGCGAGGTCGGCAATCAGCCCCAGCATTTT
D: .
length: 18
J: TRBJ1-5
size: many
V: TRBV3-1

CDR3: CASSSRQNQPQHF
DNA: TGTGCCAGCAGCTCCAGACAGAATCAGCCCCAGCATTTT
D: .
length: 13
J: TRBJ1-5
size: many
V: TRBV3-1

CDR3: CASSVGAGHEQYF
DNA: TGTGCCAGCAGCGTAGGCGCCGGTCACGAGCAGTACTTC
D: .
length: 13
J: TRBJ2-7
size: many
V: TRBV9

CDR3: CASTMERLGGYTF
DNA: TGTGCCAGCACCATGGAGAGACTCGGGGGCTACACCTTC
D: .
length: 13
J: TRBJ1-2
size: few
V: TRBV12-3/TRBV12-4

CDR3: CASSWDRGIEQFF
DNA: TGTGCCAGCAGTTGGGACAGGGGAATTGAGCAGTTCTTC
D: TRBD1
length: 13
J: TRBJ2-1
size: many
V: TRBV2

CDR3: CASSVQPDRSSTDTQYF
DNA: TGTGCCAGCAGCGTCCAACCCGACAGGTCCTCCACAGATACGCAGTATTTT
D: .
length: 17
J: TRBJ2-3
size: .
V: TRBV9

CDR3: CASSLTGTLKNIQYF
DNA: TGTGCCAGCAGCTTAACCGGGACGTTGAAAAACATTCAGTACTTC
D: .
length: 15
J: TRBJ2-4
size: few
V: TRBV11-2

CDR3: CATSKDRVGEKLFF
DNA: TGTGCCACCAGCAAGGACAGGGTGGGTGAAAAACTGTTTTTT
D: TRBD1
length: 14
J: TRBJ1-4
size: few
V: TRBV15

CDR3: CSVGVRAPPSGPEAFF
DNA: TGCAGCGTTGGGGTTAGGGCACCCCCCTCGGGGCCTGAAGCTTTCTTT
D: .
length: 16
J: TRBJ1-1
size: .
V: TRBV29-1

CDR3: CASSSPSLTPLNQPQHF
DNA: TGTGCCAGCAGTTCCCCCTCACTAACACCCTTGAATCAGCCCCAGCATTTT
D: .
length: 17
J: TRBJ1-5
size: few
V: TRBV12-3/TRBV12-4

CDR3: CASSDRDRGEKLFF
DNA: TGTGCCAGCAGTGACCGGGACAGGGGTGAAAAACTGTTTTTT
D: TRBD1
length: 14
J: TRBJ1-4
size: .
V: TRBV2

CDR3: CASSPGQGGILAFF
DNA: TGTGCCAGCTCACCAGGACAGGGGGGCATCTTGGCTTTCTTT
D: TRBD1
length: 14
J: TRBJ1-1
size: .
V: TRBV18

CDR3: CASSLDPTGSGANVLTF
DNA: TGTGCCAGCAGCTTGGACCCAACAGGGTCTGGGGCCAACGTCCTGACTTTC
D: .
length: 17
J: TRBJ2-6
size: many
V: TRBV5-6

CDR3: CRGVDWGRRNTEAFF
DNA: TGCAGGGGGGTCGATTGGGGGAGGCGGAACACTGAAGCTTTCTTT
D: .
length: 15
J: TRBJ1-1
size: .
V: TRBV20-1

CDR3: CASRNLGLGVDTQYF
DNA: TGTGCCAGCAGGAATTTAGGACTCGGGGTAGATACGCAGTATTTT
D: .
length: 15
J: TRBJ2-3
size: many
V: TRBV3-1